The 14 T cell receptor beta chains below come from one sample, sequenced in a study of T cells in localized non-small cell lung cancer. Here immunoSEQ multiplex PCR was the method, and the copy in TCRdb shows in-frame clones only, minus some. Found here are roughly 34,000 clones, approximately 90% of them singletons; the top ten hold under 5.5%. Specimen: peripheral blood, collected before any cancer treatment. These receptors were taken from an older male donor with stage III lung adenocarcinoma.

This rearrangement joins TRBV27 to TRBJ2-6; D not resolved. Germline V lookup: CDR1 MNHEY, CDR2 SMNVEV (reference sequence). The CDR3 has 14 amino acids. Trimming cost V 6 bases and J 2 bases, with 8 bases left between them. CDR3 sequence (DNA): TGTGCCAGCAGCCCGACGGCTGGGGCCAACGTCCTGACTTTC. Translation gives CASSPTAGANVLTF.

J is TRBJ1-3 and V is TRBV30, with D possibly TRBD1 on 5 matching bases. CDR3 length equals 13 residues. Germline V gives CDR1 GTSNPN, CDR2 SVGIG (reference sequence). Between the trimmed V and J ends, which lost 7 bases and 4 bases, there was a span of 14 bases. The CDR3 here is CALSSGSGNTIYF. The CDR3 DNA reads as TGTGCCTTGTCATCAGGGTCCGGAAACACCATATATTTT.

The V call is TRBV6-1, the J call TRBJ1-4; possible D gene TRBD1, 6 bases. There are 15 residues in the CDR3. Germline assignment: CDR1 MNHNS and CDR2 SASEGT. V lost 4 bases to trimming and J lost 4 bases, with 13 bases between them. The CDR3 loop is CASSVPRGHNEKLFF. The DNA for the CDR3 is TGTGCCAGCAGTGTCCCTCGGGGACATAATGAAAAACTGTTTTTT.

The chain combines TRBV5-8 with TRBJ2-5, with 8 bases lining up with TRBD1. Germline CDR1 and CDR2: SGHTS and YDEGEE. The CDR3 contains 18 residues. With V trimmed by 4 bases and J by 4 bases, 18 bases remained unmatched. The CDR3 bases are TGTGCCAGCAGCCGCGCTATAACCCAGGGGGCATCTGTAGAGACCCAGTACTTC. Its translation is CASSRAITQGASVETQYF.

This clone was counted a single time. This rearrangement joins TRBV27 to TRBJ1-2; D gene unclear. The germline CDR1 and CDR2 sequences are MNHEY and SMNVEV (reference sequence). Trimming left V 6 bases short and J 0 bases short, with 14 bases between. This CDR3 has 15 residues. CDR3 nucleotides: TGTGCCAGCAGACTACAAGGAAGATCTAACTATGGCTACACCTTC. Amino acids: CASRLQGRSNYGYTF.

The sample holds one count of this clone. The CDR3 region has the DNA TGCGCCAGCAGACCGACCGGGACAGGGGGTGGAGAGACCCAGTACTTC. Translating it yields CASRPTGTGGGETQYF. V and J are TRBV5-1 and TRBJ2-5; 11 bases fit TRBD1. The germline CDR1 and CDR2 sequences are SGHRS and YFSETQ. The CDR3 has 16 amino acids. V shed 5 bases and J 4 bases; nucleotides not matched to a gene: 10.

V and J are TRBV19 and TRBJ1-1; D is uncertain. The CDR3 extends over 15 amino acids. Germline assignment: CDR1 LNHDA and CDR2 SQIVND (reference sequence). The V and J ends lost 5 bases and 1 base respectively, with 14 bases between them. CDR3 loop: CASSSPGFGNTEAFF. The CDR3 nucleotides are TGTGCCAGTAGTTCTCCAGGTTTCGGGAACACTGAAGCTTTCTTT. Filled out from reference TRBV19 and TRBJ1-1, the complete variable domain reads DGGITQSPKYLFRKEGQNVTLSCEQNLNHDAMYWYRQDPGQGLRLIYYSQIVNDFQKGDIAEGYSVSREKKESFPLTVTSAQKNPTAFYLCASSSPGFGNTEAFFGQGTRLTVV.

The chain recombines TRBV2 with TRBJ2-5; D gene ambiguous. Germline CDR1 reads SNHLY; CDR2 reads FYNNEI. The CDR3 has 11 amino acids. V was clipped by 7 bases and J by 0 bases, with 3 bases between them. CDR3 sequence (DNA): TGTGCCAGCAAATACCAAGAGACCCAGTACTTC. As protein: CASKYQETQYF.

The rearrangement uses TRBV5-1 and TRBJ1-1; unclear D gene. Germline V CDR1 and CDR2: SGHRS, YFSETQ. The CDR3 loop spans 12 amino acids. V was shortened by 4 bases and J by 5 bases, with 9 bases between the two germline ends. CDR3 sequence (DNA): TGCGCCAGCAGCGGTGAATGGACTGAAGCTTTCTTT. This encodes CASSGEWTEAFF.

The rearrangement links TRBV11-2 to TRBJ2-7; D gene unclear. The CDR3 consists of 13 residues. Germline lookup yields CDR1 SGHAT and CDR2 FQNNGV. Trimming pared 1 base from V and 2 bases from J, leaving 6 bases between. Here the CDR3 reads CASSLGLPYEQYF. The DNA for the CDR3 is TGTGCCAGCAGCTTAGGTCTTCCCTACGAGCAGTACTTC.

CDR3 DNA sequence: TGTGCCAGCAGCTCGACAGTCACCCCGTTCTATGGCTACACCTTC. This translates into CASSSTVTPFYGYTF. The J gene is TRBJ1-2, the V gene TRBV7-9; D possibly corresponds to TRBD1 (5 bases). The CDR3 loop spans 15 amino acids. Germline CDR1 is SEHNR and CDR2 is FQNEAQ (reference sequence). V was cut by 4 bases and J by 4 bases, with 16 bases left in between. The full variable domain, completed using reference TRBV7-9 and TRBJ1-2, is DTGVSQNPRHKITKRGQNVTFRCDPISEHNRLYWYRQTLGQGPEFLTYFQNEAQLEKSRLLSDRFSAERPKGSFSTLEIQRTEQGDSAMYLCASSSTVTPFYGYTFGSGTRLTVV.

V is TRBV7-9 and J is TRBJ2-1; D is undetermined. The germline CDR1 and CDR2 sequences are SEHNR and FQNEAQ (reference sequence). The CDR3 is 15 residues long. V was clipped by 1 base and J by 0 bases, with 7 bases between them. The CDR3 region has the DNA TGTGCCAGCAGCTTAGACAGACCCTCCTACAATGAGCAGTTCTTC. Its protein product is CASSLDRPSYNEQFF.

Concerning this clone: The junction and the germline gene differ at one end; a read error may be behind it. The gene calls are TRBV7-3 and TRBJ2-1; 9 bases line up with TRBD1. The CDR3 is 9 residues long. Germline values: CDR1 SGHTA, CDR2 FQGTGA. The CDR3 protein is CASLGQGIF. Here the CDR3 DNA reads TGTGCCAGCTTGGGACAGGGAATCTTC.

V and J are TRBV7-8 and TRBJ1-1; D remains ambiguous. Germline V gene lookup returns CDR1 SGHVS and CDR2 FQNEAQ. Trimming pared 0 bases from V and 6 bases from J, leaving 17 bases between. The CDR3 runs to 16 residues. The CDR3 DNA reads TGTGCCAGCAGCTTAGCTGAGGGCGGATGGGGTCCTGAAGCTTTCTTT. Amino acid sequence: CASSLAEGGWGPEAFF.